This record covers a single TCR beta chain. Method: immunoSEQ multiplex PCR; TCRdb's copy keeps in-frame clones and lacks some. The repertoire holds some 150,000 clones, 85% to 95% seen once, with about 2.4% in the top ten. This CDR3 is built from 14 residues. Per germline, CDR1 MGHRA and CDR2 YSYEKL. V shed 1 base and J 7 bases; nucleotides not matched to a gene: 2. These data come from a study of control samples from healthy donors and cancer patients. Material: blood. The chain has TRBV4-1 and TRBJ1-4, with TRBD1 matching 8 bases. This receptor was taken from a man aged 45-65 years in good health. The CDR3 DNA is TGCGCCAGCAGCCAAGGGACAGGGACTGAAAAACTGTTTTTT. It encodes CASSQGTGTEKLFF.